This T cell receptor beta chain stems from a study of Ad26.COV2.S vaccination and SARS-CoV-2 variants. In the study overall: In the study, Ad26.COV2.S was injected intramuscularly once, or twice 56 days apart. General study findings and limits: Researchers cautioned that TCR breadth and depth analyses may have underestimated total T cell responses. It was found that vaccine and placebo recipients had similar non-spike TCR breadth.

TCRdb's table, derived via immunoSEQ multiplex PCR, lists solely in-frame clones and lacks some. The profile shows hundreds of thousands of clones, about 85% of them singletons. V lost 8 bases and J lost 4, with 18 bases in between. Germline V gene sequence: CDR1 MNHNY, CDR2 SVGAGI (reference sequence). This CDR3 is built from 15 residues. The treatment: 15 to 20 received Ad26.COV2.S at low or high dose, single or two shots; about 5 received placebo; per-sample allocation not given. Specimen acquisition occurred on day 63 following the initial vaccine or placebo injection. This clone was detected only a few times. The antigen is undetermined.

The receptor was derived from a person aged 18-65 years who received the Ad26.COV2.S COVID-19 vaccine or a placebo. V usage is TRBV6-6 and J usage is TRBJ1-3; D perhaps matches TRBD1 (5 bases). Sequences were derived from peripheral blood, sampled in a trial of Ad26.COV2.S vaccine versus placebo. CDR3 sequence (DNA): TGTGCCAGCCTACAGGACACGAGACGCGGAAACACCATATATTTT. Translating it yields CASLQDTRRGNTIYF.